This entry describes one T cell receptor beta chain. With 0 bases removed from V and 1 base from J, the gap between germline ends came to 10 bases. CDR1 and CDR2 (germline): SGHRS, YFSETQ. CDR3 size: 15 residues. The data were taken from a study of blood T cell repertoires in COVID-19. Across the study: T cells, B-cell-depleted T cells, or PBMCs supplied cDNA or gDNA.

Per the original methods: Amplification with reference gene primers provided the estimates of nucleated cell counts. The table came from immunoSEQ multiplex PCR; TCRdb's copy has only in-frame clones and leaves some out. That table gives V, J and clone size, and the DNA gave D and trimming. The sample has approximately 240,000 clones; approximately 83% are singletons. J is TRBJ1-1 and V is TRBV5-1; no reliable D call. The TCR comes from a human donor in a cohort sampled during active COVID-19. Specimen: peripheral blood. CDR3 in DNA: TGCGCCAGCAGCTTGGCCAACAGTAGGAACACTGAAGCTTTCTTT. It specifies CASSLANSRNTEAFF.